This TCR beta chain was recorded in a study of OX40 agonist ivuxolimab in advanced cancers. CDR1 and CDR2 (germline): LNHDA, SQIVND (reference sequence). The CDR3 length is 14 residues. V trimming: 3 bases; J trimming: 3 bases; junction bases outside the gene matches: 2. This table comes from immunoSEQ multiplex PCR, and its TCRdb copy is limited to in-frame clones, with some not included. The sample lists over 15,000 clones, 90% occurring once. This chain joins TRBV19 and TRBJ2-1, with 7 nucleotides matching TRBD1. Sequencing was performed on CD4+ or CD8+ T cells sorted from blood, taken in a trial of the OX40 agonist ivuxolimab. The sequence derives from an adult with an advanced solid tumor such as melanoma, head and neck, liver or kidney cancer. CDR3 protein: CASSMTGIYNEQFF. The CDR3 DNA reads TGTGCCAGTAGTATGACAGGGATCTACAATGAGCAGTTCTTC. Full variable domain (outside the CDR3, taken from reference TRBV19 and TRBJ2-1): DGGITQSPKYLFRKEGQNVTLSCEQNLNHDAMYWYRQDPGQGLRLIYYSQIVNDFQKGDIAEGYSVSREKKESFPLTVTSAQKNPTAFYLCASSMTGIYNEQFFGPGTRLTVL.